This T cell receptor (beta chain) is from a study of CD8+ T cells in alopecia areata. The length of the CDR3 is 15 residues. The ends lost 3 bases at V and 1 base at J; junction bases unmatched: 2. Germline lookup yields CDR1 MNHEY and CDR2 SMNVEV (reference sequence). Extracted RNA was reverse transcribed into cDNA, the sequencing template. Only in-frame clones appear in the TCRdb table, and some are missing; sequencing was by immunoSEQ multiplex PCR. The sample yields roughly 120,000 clones, under 40% seen once. This rearrangement joins TRBV27 to TRBJ1-1; 10 bases fit TRBD1. Sample: CD4+ T cells sorted from blood. This clonotype was sampled from a human donor with alopecia areata. CDR3 sequence: CASSFRTGGNTEAFF. In DNA, the CDR3 is TGTGCCAGCAGTTTTCGGACAGGGGGGAACACTGAAGCTTTCTTT.